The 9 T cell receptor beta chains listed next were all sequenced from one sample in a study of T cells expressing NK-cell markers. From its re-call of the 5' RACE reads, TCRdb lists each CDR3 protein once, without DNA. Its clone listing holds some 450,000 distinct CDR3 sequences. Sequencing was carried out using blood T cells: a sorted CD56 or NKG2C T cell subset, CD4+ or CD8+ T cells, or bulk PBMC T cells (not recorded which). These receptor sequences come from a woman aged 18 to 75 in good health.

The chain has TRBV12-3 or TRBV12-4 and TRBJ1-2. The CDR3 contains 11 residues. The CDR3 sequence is CASSSSLGYTF.

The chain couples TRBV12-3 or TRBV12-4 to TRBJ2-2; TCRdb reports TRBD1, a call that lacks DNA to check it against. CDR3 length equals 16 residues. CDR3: CASSLTQGANTGELFF.

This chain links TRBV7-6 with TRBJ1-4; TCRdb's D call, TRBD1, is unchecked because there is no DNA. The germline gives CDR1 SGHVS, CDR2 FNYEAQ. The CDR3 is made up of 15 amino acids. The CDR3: CASSDTTGSGEKLFF.

The CDR3 sequence: CASSVYRGVSNEQFF. The chain couples TRBV5-8 to TRBJ2-1; TCRdb's assignment of TRBD1 cannot be checked, as there is no DNA. The CDR3 has 15 amino acids. CDR1 SGHTS and CDR2 YDEGEE come from the germline V gene.

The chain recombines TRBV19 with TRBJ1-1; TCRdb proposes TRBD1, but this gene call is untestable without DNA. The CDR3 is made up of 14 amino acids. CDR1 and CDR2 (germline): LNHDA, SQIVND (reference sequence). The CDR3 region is CASSMGAWNTEAFF.

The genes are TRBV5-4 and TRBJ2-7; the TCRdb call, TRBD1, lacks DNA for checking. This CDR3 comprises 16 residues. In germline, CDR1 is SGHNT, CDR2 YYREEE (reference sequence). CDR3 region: CASSLGPDRASYEQYF.

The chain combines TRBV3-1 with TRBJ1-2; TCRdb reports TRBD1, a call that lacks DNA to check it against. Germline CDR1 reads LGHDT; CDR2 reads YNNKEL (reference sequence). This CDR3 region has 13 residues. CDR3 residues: CASSQITGDGYTF. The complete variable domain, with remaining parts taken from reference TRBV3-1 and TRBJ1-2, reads DTAVSQTPKYLVTQMGNDKSIKCEQNLGHDTMYWYKQDSKKFLKIMFSYNNKELIINETVPNRFSPKSPDKAHLNLHINSLELGDSAVYFCASSQITGDGYTFGSGTRLTVV.

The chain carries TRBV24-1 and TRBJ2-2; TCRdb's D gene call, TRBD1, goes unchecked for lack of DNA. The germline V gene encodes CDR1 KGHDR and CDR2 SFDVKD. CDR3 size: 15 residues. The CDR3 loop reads CATGAGRTNTGELFF.

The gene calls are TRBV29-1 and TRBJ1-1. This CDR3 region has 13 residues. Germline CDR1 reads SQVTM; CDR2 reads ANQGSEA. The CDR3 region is CSPEGPTGSEAFF.